One T cell receptor beta chain is described in this entry. Its antigen is as yet unknown. This record comes from a study of T cell responses to AZD1222 COVID-19 vaccine. Overall study findings and caveats: Reportedly, nearly half of unique spike TCRs recognized epitopes outside B.1.351/B.1.1.7 mutations. Donors were largely white British and mainly female; clonal diversity was possibly underestimated.

J lost 1 base, V lost 5 bases, and 8 bases had no gene match. Per germline, CDR1 LNHDA and CDR2 SQIVND (reference sequence). The CDR3 consists of 16 residues. Only in-frame clones appear in the TCRdb table, and some are missing; sequencing was by immunoSEQ multiplex PCR. The data hold some 200,000 clones, with around 94% observed a single time. The specimen was peripheral blood, collected on day 0 of AZD1222 vaccination. This clonotype originated in an adult in good health. This chain uses TRBV19 with TRBJ2-5, with TRBD1 matching 9 bases. CDR3 coding DNA: TGTGCCAGTAGTGTTTCCGGGACAGGGCTCCAAGAGACCCAGTACTTC. Translating it yields CASSVSGTGLQETQYF.